Each of the 25 T cell receptor beta chains below was sequenced from the same sample in a study of chemoradiotherapy in HPV16-positive cancers. Measured with immunoSEQ multiplex PCR; TCRdb has only the in-frame clones, and not every one. The repertoire includes fewer than 20,000 clones, roughly nine tenths of them detected once, and 14% sits in the top ten. The source material was blood, sampled from a patient who underwent chemoradiotherapy. The receptors shown here come from a human donor with HPV-associated anogenital cancer.

V gene TRBV5-1 combines with J gene TRBJ1-1; D unclear. In germline, CDR1 is SGHRS, CDR2 YFSETQ. V gave up 0 bases and J gave up 4 bases, with 10 bases separating them. This CDR3 contains 14 residues. As DNA, the CDR3 is TGCGCCAGCAGCTTGGAAGAAGTTTCCACTGAAGCTTTCTTT. Its translation is CASSLEEVSTEAFF.

The V gene is TRBV11-2, the J gene TRBJ1-3; D gene unclear. The CDR3 extends over 13 amino acids. V dropped 1 base and J dropped 4 bases, with 5 bases sitting between them. Germline V lookup: CDR1 SGHAT, CDR2 FQNNGV. This chain's CDR3 is CASSLAQGNTIYF. In nucleotides, the CDR3 is TGTGCCAGCAGCTTAGCACAGGGAAACACCATATATTTT.

The V and J genes are TRBV27 and TRBJ1-4; possible D gene TRBD1, 6 bases. This CDR3 has 14 residues. Germline V lookup: CDR1 MNHEY, CDR2 SMNVEV (reference sequence). Trimming shortened V by 6 bases and J by 8 bases, and 16 bases separated the two germline ends. The CDR3, as DNA: TGTGCCAGCAGCTTCCTAGGGGGTGGAGAAAAACTGTTTTTT. As protein: CASSFLGGGEKLFF.

This clone was picked up one time. This chain connects TRBV4-2 to TRBJ2-3; 9 bases align to TRBD2. The ends lost 0 bases at V and 2 bases at J; junction bases unmatched: 9. Germline lookup yields CDR1 LGHNA and CDR2 YNFKEQ. There are 18 residues in the CDR3. This CDR3 is CASSQEVDSGGHTDTQYF. As DNA, the CDR3 is TGTGCCAGCAGCCAAGAAGTTGATAGCGGGGGCCACACAGATACGCAGTATTTT.

This rearrangement joins TRBV4-2 to TRBJ2-2, with TRBD2 identical over 11 bases. Germline V gene lookup returns CDR1 LGHNA and CDR2 YNFKEQ. Germline trimming cut 5 bases from V and 2 bases from J; bases unmatched to any gene: 7. The CDR3 length is 17 residues. CDR3 sequence (DNA): TGTGCCAGCAGCGTATCACTAGCGGGGGTTAACACCGGGGAGCTGTTTTTT. This encodes CASSVSLAGVNTGELFF.

The V and J genes are TRBV5-1 and TRBJ2-2, with TRBD2 identical over 8 bases. Trimming took 3 bases from V and 6 from J; bases not matched to a gene: 1. Germline loops: CDR1 SGHRS, CDR2 YFSETQ. The length of the CDR3 is 13 residues. As DNA, the CDR3 is TGCGCCAGCAGCTCGGGACTAGCCGGGGAGCTGTTTTTT. Protein product: CASSSGLAGELFF.

V and J are TRBV19 and TRBJ1-2; D gene unclear. Trimming left V 4 bases short and J 5 bases short, with 8 bases between. The CDR3 consists of 12 residues. Germline V gene data show CDR1 as LNHDA and CDR2 as SQIVND (reference sequence). The CDR3 DNA reads TGTGCCAGTAGTACGTCCCTATATGGCTACACCTTC. This encodes CASSTSLYGYTF.

CDR3 protein: CASGGTDSNQPQHF. The CDR3 nucleotides read TGTGCCAGCGGGGGGACGGATAGCAATCAGCCCCAGCATTTT. V usage is TRBV9 and J usage is TRBJ1-5, with D perhaps matching TRBD1 (5 bases). The CDR3 extends over 14 amino acids. V lost 7 bases to trimming and J lost 0 bases, with 11 bases between them. Looked up from germline, CDR1 is SGDLS and CDR2 is YYNGEE.

This clone was seen just once. V gene TRBV7-9 combines with J gene TRBJ2-1; D could derive from TRBD1 or TRBD2 (5 bases each). Germline assignment: CDR1 SEHNR and CDR2 FQNEAQ (reference sequence). Deletions cut 5 bases from V and 6 bases from J, with 11 bases between. The CDR3 has 13 amino acids. The CDR3 here is CASSGGVSNEQFF. The CDR3 DNA reads as TGTGCCAGCAGCGGGGGAGTATCCAATGAGCAGTTCTTC.

The chain uses TRBV6-1 and TRBJ1-5; tentative D call: TRBD1 (5 bases). Trimming shortened V by 1 base and J by 1 base, and 17 bases separated the two germline ends. The length of the CDR3 is 18 residues. Germline CDR1 reads MNHNS; CDR2 reads SASEGT. CDR3 nucleotides: TGTGCCAGCAGTGAAGTCTGGAATTGGACACTCAGCAATCAGCCCCAGCATTTT. Translated: CASSEVWNWTLSNQPQHF.

The chain uses TRBV6-6 and TRBJ1-2; D ambiguous. V dropped 5 bases and J dropped 6 bases, with 10 bases sitting between them. CDR1 MNHNY and CDR2 SVGAGI come from the germline V gene (reference sequence). The CDR3 has 12 residues. CDR3 in DNA: TGTGCCAGCAGTCCCGCCGGGGATGGCTACACCTTC. Protein: CASSPAGDGYTF.

The chain is built from TRBV6-5 and TRBJ1-3; 7 bases line up with TRBD1. Per the germline V gene, CDR1 is MNHEY and CDR2 is SVGAGI. The CDR3 is 14 residues long. Losses at the gene ends were 4 bases for V and 0 bases for J; bases not matched to a gene: 0. The CDR3 sequence is CASSWDSSGNTIYF. In nucleotides, the CDR3 is TGTGCCAGCAGTTGGGACAGCTCTGGAAACACCATATATTTT.

This chain uses TRBV10-1 with TRBJ2-3; D is uncertain. CDR3 size: 14 residues. The germline V and J ends were trimmed by 2 bases and 1 base, with 7 bases remaining between them. Germline values: CDR1 WNHNN, CDR2 SYGVQD (reference sequence). The CDR3 loop is CASSEDGGTDTQYF. In DNA form, the CDR3 reads TGCGCCAGCAGTGAGGATGGGGGCACAGATACGCAGTATTTT.

The genes are TRBV11-2 and TRBJ1-2; D perhaps matches TRBD1 (5 bases). Germline V gives CDR1 SGHAT, CDR2 FQNNGV. This CDR3 contains 15 residues. V was trimmed by 5 bases and J by 2 bases, leaving 15 bases between them. CDR3 bases: TGTGCCAGCAGCCAATCGCCCCGGGGGAACTATGGCTACACCTTC. This sequence encodes CASSQSPRGNYGYTF.

The chain links TRBV19 to TRBJ1-6, with TRBD1 matching over 9 bases. With 6 bases clipped from V and 7 bases from J, the junction kept 7 bases outside the gene matches. This CDR3 has 15 amino acids. Germline values: CDR1 LNHDA, CDR2 SQIVND (reference sequence). In DNA form, the CDR3 reads TGTGCCAGTAGAGCCCGGGACAGGGAAAATTCACCCCTCCACTTT. Translating gives CASRARDRENSPLHF.

The sample holds one count of this clone. The chain carries TRBV27 and TRBJ2-3; weak D call: TRBD2 (7 bases). The CDR3 has 19 amino acids. V lost 4 bases and J lost 2, with 25 bases in between. The germline gives CDR1 MNHEY, CDR2 SMNVEV (reference sequence). The CDR3 region is CASSSPGGGGLQVTDTQYF. Written as DNA, the CDR3 is TGTGCCAGCAGTTCCCCCGGTGGCGGGGGCCTCCAGGTCACAGATACGCAGTATTTT.

This sequence joins TRBV18 and TRBJ1-5, with D hard to call. Germline CDR1 reads KGHSH; CDR2 reads LQKENI. This CDR3 comprises 13 residues. The ends were cut back, 3 bases at V and 4 bases at J, with 7 bases in the middle. In DNA, the CDR3 is TGTGCCAGCTCACCGGCCGGAAATCAGCCCCAGCATTTT. It codes for CASSPAGNQPQHF.

The sample holds one count of this clone. This sequence joins TRBV9 and TRBJ1-4; 11 nucleotides line up with TRBD1. With V trimmed by 4 bases and J by 6 bases, 5 bases remained unmatched. Germline CDR1 reads SGDLS; CDR2 reads YYNGEE. CDR3 length equals 15 residues. The CDR3 reads CASSPRTGGDEKLFF. The CDR3 bases are TGTGCCAGCAGCCCGCGGACAGGGGGCGATGAAAAACTGTTTTTT.

The chain links TRBV5-1 to TRBJ2-3; 8 bases map to TRBD2. V was pared by 6 bases and J by 2 bases, with 5 bases of the junction left unmatched. The CDR3 is 14 amino acids. Looked up from germline, CDR1 is SGHRS and CDR2 is YFSETQ. The DNA of the CDR3 is TGCGCCAGCACACGGGGGGGCTCCACAGATACGCAGTATTTT. The encoded protein is CASTRGGSTDTQYF. The entire variable domain, with the rest obtained from reference TRBV5-1 and TRBJ2-3, is as follows: KAGVTQTPRYLIKTRGQQVTLSCSPISGHRSVSWYQQTPGQGLQFLFEYFSETQRNKGNFPGRFSGRQFSNSRSEMNVSTLELGDSALYLCASTRGGSTDTQYFGPGTRLTVL.

The chain has TRBV2 and TRBJ1-3, with D possibly being TRBD1 (6 bases). CDR3 length equals 16 residues. Germline-derived CDR1 and CDR2 are SNHLY and FYNNEI. Trimming stripped 4 bases from V and 0 bases from J, with 13 bases between. CDR3 residues: CASSATGSHSGNTIYF. The CDR3 bases are TGTGCCAGCAGTGCGACAGGTTCCCACTCTGGAAACACCATATATTTT.

V is TRBV5-1 and J is TRBJ1-2; 10 bases match TRBD1. The V segment lost 3 bases and the J segment 4 bases; nucleotides outside the gene matches: 6. The CDR3 contains 15 residues. CDR1 is SGHRS, CDR2 YFSETQ, per germline. CDR3 coding DNA: TGCGCCAGCAGCTCGAGACAGGGGGCAGCCTATGGCTACACCTTC. This gives the protein CASSSRQGAAYGYTF.

The rearrangement uses TRBV12-5 and TRBJ2-2; D may be TRBD1 (6 bases). CDR1 is LGHNT and CDR2 is FRNRAP in the germline V gene. V gave up 8 bases and J gave up 2 bases, with 9 bases separating them. The CDR3 runs to 13 residues. Here the CDR3 reads CASLDSNTGELFF. CDR3 DNA sequence: TGTGCTAGTTTGGACAGTAACACCGGGGAGCTGTTTTTT.

V usage is TRBV7-6 and J usage is TRBJ2-2; tentatively, D is TRBD1 or TRBD2 (6 bases each). V lost 1 base and J lost 6, with 15 bases in between. CDR1 and CDR2 (germline): SGHVS, FNYEAQ. The CDR3 has 16 residues. CDR3 nucleotides: TGTGCCAGCAGCTTAGGATCGGGGGCGATGGCCGGGGAGCTGTTTTTT. Translating it yields CASSLGSGAMAGELFF.

The V call is TRBV5-4, the J call TRBJ1-1; a possible D gene is TRBD1 (6 bases). Trimming left V 4 bases short and J 0 bases short, with 16 bases between. The germline CDR1 and CDR2 sequences are SGHNT and YYREEE (reference sequence). The CDR3 covers 16 residues. CDR3 DNA: TGTGCCAGCAGCCACCCTACAGGGAATCTGAACACTGAAGCTTTCTTT. Its protein product is CASSHPTGNLNTEAFF.

J is TRBJ1-1 and V is TRBV9; D call uncertain. Deletions cut 4 bases from V and 2 bases from J, with 18 bases between. The CDR3 has 16 residues. Germline V CDR1 and CDR2: SGDLS, YYNGEE. The CDR3 region is CASSIDYHRTNTEAFF. The DNA for the CDR3 is TGTGCCAGCAGCATAGACTACCACAGAACCAACACTGAAGCTTTCTTT.